The 11 T cell receptor beta chains below were found in one sample sequenced in a study of vaccination and CD4 T cells after COVID-19. Indicated treatment: roughly 11-day PBMC culture with coronavirus spike peptide pools or control peptides (ViraFEST assay). Their cognate antigens are unknown. CD4+ T cells that had been cultured provided DNA sequenced with the Oncomine TCR Beta short-read assay. TCRdb used MiXCR to reprocess the PCR reads, holding one entry per CDR3 protein. The table shows a few thousand distinct CDR3 sequences, with about 34% occurring only once. The specimen was CD4+ T cells from blood, cultured in vitro. The receptors stem from a human donor who had recovered from COVID-19.

Relative to its sample, this clonotype is medium-sized. The V gene is TRBV6-5, the J gene TRBJ1-2; D not certain. The CDR3 has 13 amino acids. Germline V gives CDR1 MNHEY, CDR2 SVGAGI. Trimming took 2 bases from V and 5 from J, leaving 9 bases between them. The DNA of the CDR3 is TGTGCCAGCAGTTACGGTTCGGGTTATGGCTACACCTTC. It translates to CASSYGSGYGYTF.

The J gene is TRBJ2-2, the V gene TRBV6-4, with 7 positions matching TRBD2. J lost 6 bases, V lost 2 bases, and 9 bases had no gene match. This CDR3 spans 16 amino acids. CDR1 and CDR2 from the germline V gene are MRHNA and SNTAGT. The chain's CDR3 is CASSDTPSGDPGELFF. CDR3 DNA: TGTGCCAGCAGTGACACCCCAAGCGGGGACCCCGGGGAGCTGTTTTTT.

This clonotype was observed once. This chain joins TRBV29-1 and TRBJ2-7; perhaps D is TRBD1 or TRBD2 (6 bases each). The CDR3 contains 13 residues. Germline V gene data show CDR1 as SQVTM and CDR2 as ANQGSEA. The ends were cut back, 4 bases at V and 0 bases at J, with 10 bases in the middle. The CDR3 loop reads CSVAGAVSYEQYF. DNA of the CDR3: TGCAGCGTTGCGGGGGCAGTCTCCTACGAGCAGTACTTC.

This clonotype was detected only a few times. The chain has TRBV27 and TRBJ2-2; D is unclear. This CDR3 has 15 residues. V lost 6 bases to trimming and J lost 5 bases, with 16 bases between them. The germline gives CDR1 MNHEY, CDR2 SMNVEV (reference sequence). DNA of the CDR3: TGTGCCAGCAGGTTGAAGCCCCGGAGTACCGGGGAGCTGTTTTTT. Residues: CASRLKPRSTGELFF.

In this sample, this clonotype is large (0.1 to 1%). The chain employs TRBV3-1 and TRBJ1-5; D might be TRBD1 (5 bases). The length of the CDR3 is 15 residues. Per the germline V gene, CDR1 is LGHDT and CDR2 is YNNKEL (reference sequence). With 0 bases removed from V and 3 bases from J, the gap between germline ends came to 9 bases. The CDR3 sequence: CASSQDGQPNQPQHF. For the CDR3, the DNA is TGTGCCAGCAGCCAAGATGGACAACCCAATCAGCCCCAGCATTTT.

This rearrangement joins TRBV7-2 to TRBJ2-3; 7 bases align to TRBD2. Germline assignment: CDR1 SGHTA and CDR2 FQGNSA. The CDR3 extends over 15 amino acids. The V gene end was trimmed by 1 base and the J gene end by 7 bases; junction bases not matched to a gene: 8. This chain's CDR3 is CASSLDRAGTNTQYF. DNA of the CDR3: TGTGCCAGCAGCTTAGATCGGGCAGGGACTAATACGCAGTATTTT.

The table lists this clonotype with a few counts. This rearrangement joins TRBV7-9 to TRBJ1-1; D is ambiguous. The germline gives CDR1 SEHNR, CDR2 FQNEAQ (reference sequence). V shed 1 base and J shed 0 bases, with 3 bases lying between them. The CDR3 runs 13 residues. CDR3 nucleotides: TGTGCCAGCAGCTTAGAAATGAACACTGAAGCTTTCTTT. Its translation is CASSLEMNTEAFF.

This clonotype was detected only a few times. The chain links TRBV10-3 to TRBJ2-5; D remains ambiguous. The length of the CDR3 is 14 residues. Trimming shortened V by 0 bases and J by 5 bases, and 10 bases separated the two germline ends. Germline assignment: CDR1 ENHRY and CDR2 SYGVKD. The CDR3 region has the DNA TGTGCCATCAGTGAGTCGAACGGGCTGGAGACCCAGTACTTC. Translating it yields CAISESNGLETQYF.

By proportion, this clonotype is medium-sized. The chain is built from TRBV6-1 and TRBJ1-5, with 7 bases identical to TRBD1. The CDR3 runs 12 residues. Germline-derived CDR1 and CDR2 are MNHNS and SASEGT. V lost 2 bases, J lost 16 bases, and 8 bases stayed unmatched. CDR3 bases: TGTGCCAGCAGTGAACCTCCGACAGGGAACCATTTT. Its translation is CASSEPPTGNHF.

The genes are TRBV5-1 and TRBJ2-7, with 10 nucleotides matching TRBD1. This CDR3 spans 15 amino acids. Looked up from germline, CDR1 is SGHRS and CDR2 is YFSETQ. V trimming: 0 bases; J trimming: 6 bases; junction bases outside the gene matches: 6. CDR3 region: CASSLGDRGSGEQYF. CDR3 DNA sequence: TGCGCCAGCAGCTTGGGGGACAGGGGTTCGGGCGAGCAGTACTTC.

By proportion, this clonotype is medium-sized. The J gene is TRBJ1-3, the V gene TRBV20-1, with 8 bases matching TRBD1. Germline V gene lookup returns CDR1 DFQATT and CDR2 SNEGSKA (reference sequence). The CDR3 length is 13 residues. V lost 5 bases and J lost 2; bases outside the gene matches: 2. CDR3 residues: CSASQGAGNTIYF. The CDR3 DNA reads TGCAGTGCTTCACAGGGGGCTGGAAACACCATATATTTT.